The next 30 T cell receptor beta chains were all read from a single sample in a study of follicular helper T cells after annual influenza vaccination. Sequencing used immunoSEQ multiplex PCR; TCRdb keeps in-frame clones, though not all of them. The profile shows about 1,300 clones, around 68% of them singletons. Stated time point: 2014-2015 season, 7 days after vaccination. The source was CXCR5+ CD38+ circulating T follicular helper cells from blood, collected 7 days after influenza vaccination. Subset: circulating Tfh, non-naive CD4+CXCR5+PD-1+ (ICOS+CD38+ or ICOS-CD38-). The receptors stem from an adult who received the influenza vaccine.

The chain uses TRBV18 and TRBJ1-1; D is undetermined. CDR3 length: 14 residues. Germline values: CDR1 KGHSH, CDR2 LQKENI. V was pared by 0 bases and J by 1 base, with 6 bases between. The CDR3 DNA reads TGTGCCAGCTCACCACCTTCAGCGAACACTGAAGCTTTCTTT. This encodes CASSPPSANTEAFF.

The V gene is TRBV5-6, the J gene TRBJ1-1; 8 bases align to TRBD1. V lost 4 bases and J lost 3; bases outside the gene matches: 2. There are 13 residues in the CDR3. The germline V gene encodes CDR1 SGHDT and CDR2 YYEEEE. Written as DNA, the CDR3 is TGTGCCAGCAGCCAGGACAGGGACACTGAAGCTTTCTTT. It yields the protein CASSQDRDTEAFF.

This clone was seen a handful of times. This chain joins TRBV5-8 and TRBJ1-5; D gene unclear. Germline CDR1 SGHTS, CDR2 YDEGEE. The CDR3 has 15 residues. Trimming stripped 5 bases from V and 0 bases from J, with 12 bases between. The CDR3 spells CASSFYLSSNQPQHF. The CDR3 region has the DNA TGTGCCAGCAGTTTCTATTTGAGTAGCAATCAGCCCCAGCATTTT. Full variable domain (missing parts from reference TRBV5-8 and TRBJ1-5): EAGVTQSPTHLIKTRGQQATLRCSPISGHTSVYWYQQALGLGLQFLLWYDEGEERNRGNFPPRFSGRQFPNYSSELNVNALELEDSALYLCASSFYLSSNQPQHFGDGTRLSIL.

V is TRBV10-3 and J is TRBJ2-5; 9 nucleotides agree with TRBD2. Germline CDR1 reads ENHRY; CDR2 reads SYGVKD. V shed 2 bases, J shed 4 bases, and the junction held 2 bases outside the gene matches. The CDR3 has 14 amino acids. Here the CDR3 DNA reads TGTGCCATCAGTGAGACACTAGCGGGAGAGACCCAGTACTTC. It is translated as CAISETLAGETQYF.

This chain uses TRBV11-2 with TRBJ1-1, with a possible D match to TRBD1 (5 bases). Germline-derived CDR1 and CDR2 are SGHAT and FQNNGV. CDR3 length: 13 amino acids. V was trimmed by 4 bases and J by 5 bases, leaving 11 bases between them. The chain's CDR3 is CASSSQAGTEAFF. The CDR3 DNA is TGTGCCAGCAGCTCACAGGCGGGGACTGAAGCTTTCTTT.

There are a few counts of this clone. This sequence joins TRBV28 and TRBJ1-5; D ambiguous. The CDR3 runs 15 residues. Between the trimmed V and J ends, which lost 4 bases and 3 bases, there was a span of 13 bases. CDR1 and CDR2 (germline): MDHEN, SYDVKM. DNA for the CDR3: TGTGCCAGCAGTTCGCTAACAGAAATCAATCAGCCCCAGCATTTT. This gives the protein CASSSLTEINQPQHF.

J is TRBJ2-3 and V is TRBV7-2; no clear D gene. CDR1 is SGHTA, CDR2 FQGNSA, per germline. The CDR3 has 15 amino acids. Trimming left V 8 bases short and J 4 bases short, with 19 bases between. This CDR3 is CASYPSGLGPDTQYF. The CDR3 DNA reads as TGTGCCAGCTACCCGTCTGGCCTAGGGCCAGATACGCAGTATTTT. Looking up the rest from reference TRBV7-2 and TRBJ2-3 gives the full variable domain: GAGVSQSPSNKVTEKGKDVELRCDPISGHTALYWYRQSLGQGLEFLIYFQGNSAPDKSGLPSDRFSAERTGGSVSTLTIQRTQQEDSAVYLCASYPSGLGPDTQYFGPGTRLTVL.

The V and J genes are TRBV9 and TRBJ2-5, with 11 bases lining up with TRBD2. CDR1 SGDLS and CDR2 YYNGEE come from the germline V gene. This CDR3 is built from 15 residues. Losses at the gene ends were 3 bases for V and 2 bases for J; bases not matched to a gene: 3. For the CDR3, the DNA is TGTGCCAGCAGCGCCTTAGCGGGGGGGCAAGAGACCCAGTACTTC. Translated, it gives CASSALAGGQETQYF.

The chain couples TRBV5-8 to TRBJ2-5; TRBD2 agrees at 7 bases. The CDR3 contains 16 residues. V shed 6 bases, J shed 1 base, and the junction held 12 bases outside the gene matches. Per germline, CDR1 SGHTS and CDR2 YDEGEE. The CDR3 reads CASNTLGRGTQETQYF. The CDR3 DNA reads TGTGCCAGCAACACCTTGGGGAGGGGTACCCAAGAGACCCAGTACTTC.

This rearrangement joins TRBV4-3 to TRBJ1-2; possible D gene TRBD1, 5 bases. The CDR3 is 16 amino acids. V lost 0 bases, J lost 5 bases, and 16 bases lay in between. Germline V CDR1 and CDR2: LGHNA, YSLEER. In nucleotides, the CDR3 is TGCGCCAGCAGCCAAGACAGGGAGGTGGTTGGGTATGGCTACACCTTC. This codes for CASSQDREVVGYGYTF.

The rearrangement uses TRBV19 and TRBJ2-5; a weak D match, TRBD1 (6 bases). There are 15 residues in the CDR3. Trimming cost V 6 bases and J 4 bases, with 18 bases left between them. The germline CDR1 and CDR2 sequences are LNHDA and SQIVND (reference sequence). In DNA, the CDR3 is TGTGCCAGTAGCGCAGTTGGACAGAAAAGAGAGACCCAGTACTTC. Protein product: CASSAVGQKRETQYF.

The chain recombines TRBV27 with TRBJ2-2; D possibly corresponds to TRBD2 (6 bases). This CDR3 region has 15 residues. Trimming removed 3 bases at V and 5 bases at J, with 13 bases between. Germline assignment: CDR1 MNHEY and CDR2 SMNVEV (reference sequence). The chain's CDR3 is CASSFGGFRTGELFF. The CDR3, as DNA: TGTGCCAGCAGTTTTGGAGGGTTCAGGACCGGGGAGCTGTTTTTT.

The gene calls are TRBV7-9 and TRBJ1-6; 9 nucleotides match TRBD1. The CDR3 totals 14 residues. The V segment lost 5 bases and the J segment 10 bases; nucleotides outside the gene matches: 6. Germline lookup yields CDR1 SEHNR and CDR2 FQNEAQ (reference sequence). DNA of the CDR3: TGTGCCAGCAGCGAACAGGGGGCGGACTCACCCCTCCACTTT. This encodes CASSEQGADSPLHF.

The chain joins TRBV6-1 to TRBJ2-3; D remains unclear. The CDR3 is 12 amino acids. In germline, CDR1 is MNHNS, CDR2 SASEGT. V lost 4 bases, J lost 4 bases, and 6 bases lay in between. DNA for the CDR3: TGTGCCAGCAGTGGAGGCCCAGATACGCAGTATTTT. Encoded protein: CASSGGPDTQYF.

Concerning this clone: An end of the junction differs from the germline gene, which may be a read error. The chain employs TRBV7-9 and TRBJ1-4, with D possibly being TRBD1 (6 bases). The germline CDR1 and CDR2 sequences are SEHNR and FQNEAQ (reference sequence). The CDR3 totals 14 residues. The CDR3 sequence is CASGLGGISEKLFF. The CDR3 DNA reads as TGTGCCAGCGGCTTAGGGGGGATTTCGGAAAAACTGTTTTTT.

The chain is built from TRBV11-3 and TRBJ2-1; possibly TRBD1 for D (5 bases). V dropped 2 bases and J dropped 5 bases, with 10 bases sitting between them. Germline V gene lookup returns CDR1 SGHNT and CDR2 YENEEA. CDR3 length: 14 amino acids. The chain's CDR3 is CASSLQGENNEQFF. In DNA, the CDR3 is TGTGCCAGCAGCTTACAGGGTGAAAACAATGAGCAGTTCTTC. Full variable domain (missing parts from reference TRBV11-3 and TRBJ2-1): EAGVVQSPRYKIIEKKQPVAFWCNPISGHNTLYWYLQNLGQGPELLIRYENEEAVDDSQLPKDRFSAERLKGVDSTLKIQPAELGDSAVYLCASSLQGENNEQFFGPGTRLTVL.

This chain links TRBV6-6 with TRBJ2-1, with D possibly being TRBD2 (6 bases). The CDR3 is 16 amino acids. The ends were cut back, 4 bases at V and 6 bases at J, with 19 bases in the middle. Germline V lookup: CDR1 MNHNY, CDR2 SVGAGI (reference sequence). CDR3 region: CASSSTSRGGANEQFF. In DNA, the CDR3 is TGTGCCAGCAGTTCCACCTCGCGGGGCGGGGCCAATGAGCAGTTCTTC.

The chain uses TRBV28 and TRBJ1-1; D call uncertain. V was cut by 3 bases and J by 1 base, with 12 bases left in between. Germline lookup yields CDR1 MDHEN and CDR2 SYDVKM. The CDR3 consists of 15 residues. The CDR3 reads CASSFIFASNTEAFF. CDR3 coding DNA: TGTGCCAGCAGTTTCATATTCGCGTCGAACACTGAAGCTTTCTTT. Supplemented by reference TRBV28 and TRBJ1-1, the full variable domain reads DVKVTQSSRYLVKRTGEKVFLECVQDMDHENMFWYRQDPGLGLRLIYFSYDVKMKEKGDIPEGYSVSREKKERFSLILESASTNQTSMYLCASSFIFASNTEAFFGQGTRLTVV.

CDR3 coding DNA: TGTGCCAGCAGTTTTAACAGGGACACCGGGGAGCTGTTTTTT. It is translated as CASSFNRDTGELFF. The gene calls are TRBV6-6 and TRBJ2-2, with a tentative D call TRBD1 (6 bases). V shed 4 bases and J shed 3 bases, with 9 bases lying between them. The CDR3 totals 14 residues. Per the germline V gene, CDR1 is MNHNY and CDR2 is SVGAGI (reference sequence).

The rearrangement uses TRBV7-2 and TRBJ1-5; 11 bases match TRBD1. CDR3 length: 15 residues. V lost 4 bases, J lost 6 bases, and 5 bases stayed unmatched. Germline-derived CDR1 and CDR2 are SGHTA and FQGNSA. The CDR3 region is CASSSSDRGLQPQHF. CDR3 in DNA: TGTGCCAGCAGCTCCTCGGACAGGGGGCTTCAGCCCCAGCATTTT. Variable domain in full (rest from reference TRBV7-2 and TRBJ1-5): GAGVSQSPSNKVTEKGKDVELRCDPISGHTALYWYRQSLGQGLEFLIYFQGNSAPDKSGLPSDRFSAERTGGSVSTLTIQRTQQEDSAVYLCASSSSDRGLQPQHFGDGTRLSIL.

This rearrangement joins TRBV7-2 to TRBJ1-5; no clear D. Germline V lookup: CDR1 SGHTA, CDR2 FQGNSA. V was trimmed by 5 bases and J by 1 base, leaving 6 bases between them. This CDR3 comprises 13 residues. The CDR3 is CASSLQSNQPQHF. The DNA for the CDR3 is TGTGCCAGCAGCCTACAGAGCAATCAGCCCCAGCATTTT. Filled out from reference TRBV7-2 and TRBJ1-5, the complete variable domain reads GAGVSQSPSNKVTEKGKDVELRCDPISGHTALYWYRQSLGQGLEFLIYFQGNSAPDKSGLPSDRFSAERTGGSVSTLTIQRTQQEDSAVYLCASSLQSNQPQHFGDGTRLSIL.

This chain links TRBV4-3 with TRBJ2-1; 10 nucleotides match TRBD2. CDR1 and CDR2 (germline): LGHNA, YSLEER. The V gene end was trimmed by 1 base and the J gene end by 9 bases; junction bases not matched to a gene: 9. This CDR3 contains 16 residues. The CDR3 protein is CASSQAAGLAGVEQFF. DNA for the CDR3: TGCGCCAGCAGCCAAGCCGCGGGCCTAGCGGGAGTTGAGCAGTTCTTC.

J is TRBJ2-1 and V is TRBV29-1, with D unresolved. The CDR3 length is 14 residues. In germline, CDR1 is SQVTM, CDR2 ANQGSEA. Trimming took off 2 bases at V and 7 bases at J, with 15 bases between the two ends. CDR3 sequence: CSVERANVNNEQFF. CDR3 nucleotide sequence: TGCAGCGTTGAACGGGCGAACGTTAATAATGAGCAGTTCTTC.

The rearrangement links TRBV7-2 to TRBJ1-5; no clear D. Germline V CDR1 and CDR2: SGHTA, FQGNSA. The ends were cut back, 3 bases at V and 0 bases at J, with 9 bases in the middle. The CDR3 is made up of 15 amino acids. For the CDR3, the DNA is TGTGCCAGCAGCTTGTACACGCATAGCAATCAGCCCCAGCATTTT. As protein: CASSLYTHSNQPQHF.

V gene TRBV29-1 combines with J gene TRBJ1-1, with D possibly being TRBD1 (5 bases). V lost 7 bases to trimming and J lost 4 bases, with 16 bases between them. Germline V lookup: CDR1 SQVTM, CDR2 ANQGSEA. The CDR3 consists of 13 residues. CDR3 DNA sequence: TGCAGCGCCCTAGACAGACTTACCACTGAAGCTTTCTTT. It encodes CSALDRLTTEAFF.

CDR3 residues: CASSPGGTPRADTQYF. The CDR3 DNA reads TGTGCCAGCAGCCCCGGGGGGACCCCCCGTGCAGATACGCAGTATTTT. The chain couples TRBV7-2 to TRBJ2-3; 7 bases align to TRBD2. Unmatched junction bases numbered 12, after V lost 5 bases and J lost 4 bases. The germline gives CDR1 SGHTA, CDR2 FQGNSA. The CDR3 consists of 16 residues.

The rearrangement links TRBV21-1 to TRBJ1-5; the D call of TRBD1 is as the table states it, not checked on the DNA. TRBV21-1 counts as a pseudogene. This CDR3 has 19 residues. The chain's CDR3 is CASSTALQQGLRGNQPQHF. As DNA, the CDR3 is TGTGCCAGCAGTACCGCCCTTCAGCAGGGGCTAAGGGGCAATCAGCCCCAGCATTTT.

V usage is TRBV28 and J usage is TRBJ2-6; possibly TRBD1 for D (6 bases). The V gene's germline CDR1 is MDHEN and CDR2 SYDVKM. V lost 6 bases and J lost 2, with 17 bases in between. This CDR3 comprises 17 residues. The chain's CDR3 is CASSHRQGKTGANVLTF. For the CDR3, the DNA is TGTGCCAGCAGCCATAGGCAGGGGAAAACTGGGGCCAACGTCCTGACTTTC.

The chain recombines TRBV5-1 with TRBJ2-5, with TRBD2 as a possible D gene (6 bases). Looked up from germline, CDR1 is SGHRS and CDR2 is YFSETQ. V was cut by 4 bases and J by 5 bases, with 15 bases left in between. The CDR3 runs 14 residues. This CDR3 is CASSAGTGSETQYF. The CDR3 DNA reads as TGCGCCAGCAGCGCGGGAACTGGGTCGGAGACCCAGTACTTC.

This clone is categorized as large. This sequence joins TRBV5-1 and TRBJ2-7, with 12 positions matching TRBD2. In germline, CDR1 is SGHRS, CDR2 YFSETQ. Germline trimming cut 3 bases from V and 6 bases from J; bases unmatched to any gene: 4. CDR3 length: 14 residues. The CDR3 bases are TGCGCCAGCAGCTGGACTAGCGGGGTCACCGAGCAGTACTTC. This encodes CASSWTSGVTEQYF. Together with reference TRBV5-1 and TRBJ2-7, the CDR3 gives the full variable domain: KAGVTQTPRYLIKTRGQQVTLSCSPISGHRSVSWYQQTPGQGLQFLFEYFSETQRNKGNFPGRFSGRQFSNSRSEMNVSTLELGDSALYLCASSWTSGVTEQYFGPGTRLTVT.